This TCR beta chain was recorded in a study of blood T cell repertoires in COVID-19. Study summary: Italy, Spain and the United States were the sources of the convalescent and acute COVID-19 samples. PBMCs, B-cell-depleted T cells, or T cells provided the cDNA or gDNA that made up the material.

This clone was seen many times. V lost 3 bases and J 8 bases, leaving 10 bases between the germline ends. Germline V gene lookup returns CDR1 GTSNPN and CDR2 SVGIG (reference sequence). This CDR3 contains 12 residues. Original data processing: Estimated nucleated cell counts came from reference gene primer amplification. Clones were sequenced by immunoSEQ multiplex PCR, and TCRdb holds only the in-frame ones, with some missing. Clone size and V and J calls were adopted from that table, with D and trimming inferred from the DNA. This sample carries 150,000 or so clones, 77% of them seen once, and the ten largest clones take about 9.4%.

This chain uses TRBV30 with TRBJ1-4, with no clear D. The TCR was taken from a woman in her forties or fifties with active or convalescent COVID-19. Sequencing was done on a sample of peripheral blood. The CDR3 sequence is CAWRPPGEKLFF. The CDR3 region has the DNA TGTGCCTGGAGGCCTCCGGGAGAAAAACTGTTTTTT.